These T cell receptor beta chains were read from a single sample in a study of cytomegalovirus exposure and HLA in healthy donors. The repertoire was sequenced with immunoSEQ multiplex PCR; TCRdb's copy has only in-frame clones and lacks some. Of about 170,000 clones listed, roughly 80% were seen once; the top ten hold about 2.3%. Sequenced input: PBMCs. The receptors originated from a male donor in good health and CMV-seronegative. The CDR3 runs from the conserved cysteine through the conserved F or W. The D gene is left open where the match is weak. Size is stated for part of the rows, as once, few or many counts, or as a class when the clone is expanded.

>TRBV7-2|TRBJ2-3|.|once
CASSLALGAGTDTQYF
TGTGCCAGCAGCTTAGCGCTAGGGGCAGGGACAGATACGCAGTATTTT
>TRBV6-1|TRBJ2-7|.|few
CASSEIRGISYEQYF
TGTGCCAGCAGTGAAATTCGGGGAATCTCCTACGAGCAGTACTTC
>TRBV18|TRBJ2-7|.|.
CASSPAMPGYEQYF
TGTGCCAGCTCACCTGCCATGCCAGGATACGAGCAGTACTTC
>TRBV5-1|TRBJ1-5|.|.
CASSLEGGEKPQHF
TGCGCCAGCAGCTTGGAAGGCGGCGAGAAGCCCCAGCATTTT
>TRBV25-1|TRBJ1-1|.|.
CASSEKKSDSNNTEAFF
TGTGCCAGCAGTGAGAAAAAGTCGGACAGCAATAACACTGAAGCTTTCTTT
>TRBV27|TRBJ2-1|.|few
CASTLGSRGTGNEQFF
TGTGCCAGCACCCTAGGGTCCAGGGGTACTGGCAATGAGCAGTTCTTC
>TRBV7-6|TRBJ2-3|.|once
CASSRGTGTDTQYF
TGTGCCAGCAGCCGGGGTACAGGCACAGATACGCAGTATTTT
>TRBV10-3|TRBJ1-2|.|.
CAISESGADYGYTF
TGTGCCATCAGTGAATCAGGGGCGGACTATGGCTACACCTTC
>TRBV7-2|TRBJ1-5|.|.
CASSLEPGLLGNQPQHF
TGTGCCAGCAGCTTAGAGCCAGGACTTTTGGGCAATCAGCCCCAGCATTTT
>TRBV7-2|TRBJ1-1|TRBD1|.
CASSPGQANTEAFF
TGTGCCAGCAGCCCGGGACAGGCAAACACTGAAGCTTTCTTT
>TRBV2|TRBJ2-7|TRBD1|few
CASREGQDEYEQYF
TGTGCCAGCAGGGAAGGACAGGATGAATACGAGCAGTACTTC
>TRBV19|TRBJ2-2|.|.
CASQRAGELFF
TGTGCCAGTCAGAGGGCCGGGGAGCTGTTTTTT
>TRBV30|TRBJ2-7|.|.
CAWTQNYEQYF
TGTGCCTGGACTCAGAACTACGAGCAGTACTTC
>TRBV19|TRBJ1-3|.|.
CASGPGFSGNTIYF
TGTGCCAGTGGACCGGGATTTTCTGGAAACACCATATATTTT
>TRBV9|TRBJ1-2|TRBD1|.
CASSVDPGGDYGYTF
TGTGCCAGCAGCGTAGATCCAGGGGGCGACTATGGCTACACCTTC
>TRBV5-1|TRBJ2-7|TRBD1|.
CASSLAGDRGSYEQYF
TGCGCCAGCAGCTTGGCGGGGGACAGGGGCTCCTACGAGCAGTACTTC
>TRBV30|TRBJ1-2|TRBD1|.
CAWRDMTGSLNGYTF
TGTGCCTGGAGGGATATGACAGGGTCTCTCAATGGCTACACCTTC
>TRBV27|TRBJ1-3|.|.
CASSLSWTAGNTIYF
TGTGCCAGCAGTTTATCTTGGACAGCTGGAAACACCATATATTTT
>TRBV19|TRBJ1-2|.|.
CASSRAEGGEGCTF
TGTGCCAGTAGCCGGGCCGAGGGCGGGGAAGGCTGCACCTTC
>TRBV7-2|TRBJ2-3|.|.
CASSLAPLDSISTDTQYF
TGTGCCAGCAGCTTAGCACCCCTTGACTCGATTAGCACAGATACGCAGTATTTT
>TRBV18|TRBJ1-5|TRBD1|.
CASSPGTGLGQPQHF
TGTGCCAGCTCACCAGGGACAGGGCTGGGACAGCCCCAGCATTTT
>TRBV6-1|TRBJ2-3|TRBD1|.
CASRDRTGGTDTQYF
TGTGCCAGCAGAGACCGGACAGGGGGCACAGATACGCAGTATTTT
>TRBV12-5|TRBJ2-3|.|.
CASGSRSGGTTDTQYF
TGTGCTAGTGGTTCCAGATCAGGGGGGACAACAGATACGCAGTATTTT
>TRBV10-3|TRBJ2-7|.|.
CAISVRQGSNEQYF
TGTGCCATCAGTGTCCGGCAGGGGTCCAACGAGCAGTACTTC
>TRBV7-2|TRBJ2-5|.|.
CASSLGGESLETQYF
TGTGCCAGCAGCTTAGGCGGGGAAAGCCTAGAGACCCAGTACTTC
>TRBV7-2|TRBJ1-5|.|.
CASSSNNQPQHF
TGTGCCAGCAGCTCCAATAATCAGCCCCAGCATTTT
>TRBV5-1|TRBJ1-6|TRBD1|.
CASSLGQGRTYNSPLHF
TGCGCCAGCAGCTTGGGACAGGGGAGGACCTATAATTCACCCCTCCACTTT
>TRBV11-3|TRBJ1-3|TRBD1|.
CASSTGQGGGNTIYF
TGTGCCAGCAGCACGGGACAGGGAGGAGGAAACACCATATATTTT
>TRBV6-6|TRBJ2-7|TRBD1|.
CASSPLDRGSYEQYF
TGTGCCAGCAGTCCACTGGACAGGGGCTCCTACGAGCAGTACTTC
>TRBV6-6|TRBJ2-2|TRBD2|.
CASSYESGGFTGELFF
TGTGCCAGCAGTTATGAAAGCGGGGGGTTCACCGGGGAGCTGTTTTTT
>TRBV27|TRBJ2-7|.|.
CASSSLKSPVYEQYF
TGTGCCAGCAGTTCACTGAAGAGCCCGGTCTACGAGCAGTACTTC
>TRBV7-9|TRBJ1-4|TRBD1|.
CASSRAGTGGEKLFF
TGTGCCAGCAGCCGTGCCGGGACAGGGGGTGAAAAACTGTTTTTT
>TRBV29-1|TRBJ2-7|.|few
CSVERAYEQYF
TGCAGCGTTGAACGGGCCTACGAGCAGTACTTC
>TRBV10-3|TRBJ1-1|.|.
CAISPTGENTEAFF
TGTGCCATCAGTCCGACCGGAGAGAACACTGAAGCTTTCTTT
>TRBV7-9|TRBJ2-7|.|.
CASRSGNSYEQYF
TGTGCCAGCAGATCAGGGAACTCCTACGAGCAGTACTTC